Listed here are 28 T cell receptor beta chains from one sample, sequenced in a study of shared clonotypes between healthy human individuals. Only in-frame clones appear in the TCRdb table, and some are missing; sequencing was by immunoSEQ multiplex PCR. The repertoire includes about 2,500,000 clones, around 90% of them detected once, and about 0.13% sits in the top ten. Sequencing input: naive CD4+ T cells sorted from blood. As for subset: CD45RA+ positively selected. The receptors were sampled from a man in his late teens or twenties in good health.

The rearrangement links TRBV28 to TRBJ2-5; TRBD1 aligns across 9 bases. The CDR3 is made up of 15 amino acids. The germline V gene encodes CDR1 MDHEN and CDR2 SYDVKM. With V trimmed by 6 bases and J by 5 bases, 10 bases remained unmatched. The CDR3 is CASRVRQGVRETQYF. The CDR3 coding sequence is TGTGCCAGCAGGGTCCGACAGGGGGTGAGGGAGACCCAGTACTTC.

The chain links TRBV28 to TRBJ2-3; D is unresolved. CDR1 and CDR2 (germline): MDHEN, SYDVKM. V was trimmed by 6 bases and J by 3 bases, leaving 7 bases between them. The CDR3 is made up of 12 amino acids. The CDR3 DNA reads TGTGCCAGCAGCTCAGTTACAGATACGCAGTATTTT. Its translation: CASSSVTDTQYF.

CDR3 sequence reads: CASSQVAQRTNEKLFF. DNA of the CDR3: TGCGCCAGCAGCCAAGTTGCCCAGAGGACTAATGAAAAACTGTTTTTT. This chain joins TRBV4-3 and TRBJ1-4; D unclear. The CDR3 is made up of 16 amino acids. The V gene lost 1 base and the J gene lost 2 bases, with 11 bases spanning the gap. Germline V lookup: CDR1 LGHNA, CDR2 YSLEER.

The V gene is TRBV6-6, the J gene TRBJ2-2; D is possibly TRBD2 (6 bases). The CDR3 is 16 residues long. The ends were cut back, 0 bases at V and 5 bases at J, with 13 bases in the middle. Germline CDR1 is MNHNY and CDR2 is SVGAGI (reference sequence). CDR3 nucleotides: TGTGCCAGCAGTTACTCTACGACTAGAGGGACCGGGGAGCTGTTTTTT. This translates into CASSYSTTRGTGELFF.

This clone was seen a handful of times. This chain uses TRBV2 with TRBJ1-2, with TRBD1 identical over 9 bases. The junction had 2 bases not matched to a gene; V was cut back by 1 base and J by 5 bases. The germline gives CDR1 SNHLY, CDR2 FYNNEI. The CDR3 consists of 14 residues. The CDR3: CASSEGQGVYGYTF. The CDR3 region has the DNA TGTGCCAGCAGTGAAGGACAGGGGGTTTATGGCTACACCTTC.

The chain has TRBV11-2 and TRBJ2-3; 10 bases align to TRBD1. CDR3 length: 16 residues. V lost 4 bases to trimming and J lost 1 base; unmatched junction nucleotides: 5. In germline, CDR1 is SGHAT, CDR2 FQNNGV. DNA for the CDR3: TGTGCCAGCAGCTCGAGGACAGGGGGTCGCACAGATACGCAGTATTTT. Its translation is CASSSRTGGRTDTQYF.

The chain combines TRBV19 with TRBJ1-1; D unresolved. Germline V gene lookup returns CDR1 LNHDA and CDR2 SQIVND (reference sequence). Trimming left V 6 bases short and J 5 bases short, with 13 bases between. The CDR3 is made up of 13 amino acids. The CDR3 DNA reads as TGTGCCAGTAGACTCTCGAGCGGGACTGAAGCTTTCTTT. As protein: CASRLSSGTEAFF.

The chain combines TRBV18 with TRBJ1-3; D uncertain. Germline CDR1 KGHSH, CDR2 LQKENI. This CDR3 has 13 residues. Deletions cut 3 bases from V and 5 bases from J, with 8 bases between. CDR3 sequence reads: CASSPGDRNTIYF. The CDR3 DNA follows: TGTGCCAGCTCACCCGGGGATCGAAACACCATATATTTT.

This sequence joins TRBV6-6 and TRBJ2-7; D is ambiguous. V was shortened by 4 bases and J by 2 bases, with 9 bases between the two germline ends. Germline V gene lookup returns CDR1 MNHNY and CDR2 SVGAGI (reference sequence). There are 13 residues in the CDR3. The DNA of the CDR3 is TGTGCCAGCAGTTTCGCCAGCCCCTACGAGCAGTACTTC. This codes for CASSFASPYEQYF.

The V gene is TRBV5-1, the J gene TRBJ2-7; 8 bases agree with TRBD2. The CDR3 has 15 amino acids. V was pared by 2 bases and J by 4 bases, with 8 bases of the junction left unmatched. Germline CDR1 reads SGHRS; CDR2 reads YFSETQ. The CDR3 DNA reads TGCGCCAGCAGCTTCGTTGCGGGAGGTGGTTACGAGCAGTACTTC. Its protein is CASSFVAGGGYEQYF.

Points on this clone: This specimen includes other DNA sequences encoding the same CDR3. The chain joins TRBV7-9 to TRBJ1-1, with 10 bases fitting TRBD1. V gave up 6 bases and J gave up 2 bases; unmatched junction bases: 6. CDR3 length equals 15 residues. Germline V gives CDR1 SEHNR, CDR2 FQNEAQ (reference sequence). The CDR3 sequence: CASSSRTGGNTEAFF. The CDR3 DNA reads TGTGCCAGCAGTTCCAGGACAGGGGGAAACACTGAAGCTTTCTTT.

Details on this clone: Other nucleotide sequences in the sample specify the same CDR3. The chain's CDR3 is CAWSVGVNTEAFF. CDR3 bases: TGTGCCTGGAGTGTAGGGGTGAACACTGAAGCTTTCTTT. The rearrangement uses TRBV30 and TRBJ1-1, with D perhaps TRBD1 (5 bases). Germline CDR1 reads GTSNPN; CDR2 reads SVGIG (reference sequence). CDR3 length: 13 residues. The V gene lost 0 bases and the J gene lost 0 bases, with 5 bases spanning the gap.

The chain recombines TRBV4-1 with TRBJ2-7, with 11 bases lining up with TRBD2. The CDR3 sequence is 16 residues long. Trimming cost V 5 bases and J 4 bases; bases outside gene matches: 10. Germline V CDR1 and CDR2: MGHRA, YSYEKL. CDR3 in DNA: TGCGCCAGCAGCAAATTAACTAGCGGGGGAGATTACGAGCAGTACTTC. As protein: CASSKLTSGGDYEQYF.

The CDR3, as DNA: TGTGCCAGCAGAACAGGTTTATACGAGCAGTACTTC. Its translation is CASRTGLYEQYF. The rearrangement uses TRBV6-6 and TRBJ2-7; maybe TRBD1 (5 bases). V dropped 6 bases and J dropped 4 bases, with 10 bases sitting between them. Germline V gene sequence: CDR1 MNHNY, CDR2 SVGAGI (reference sequence). CDR3 size: 12 residues.

Concerning this clone: Different DNA sequences within this sample yield the same CDR3. This chain connects TRBV2 to TRBJ2-3; D assignment may be TRBD1 or TRBD2 (5 bases each). Germline V gene lookup returns CDR1 SNHLY and CDR2 FYNNEI. Trimming removed 8 bases at V and 0 bases at J, with 6 bases between. The CDR3 runs 12 residues. CDR3 sequence reads: CASGGSTDTQYF. The CDR3 bases are TGTGCCAGCGGGGGTAGCACAGATACGCAGTATTTT.

The gene calls are TRBV7-9 and TRBJ1-6; TRBD1 matches 10 bases. Trimming at V came to 4 bases and at J to 7 bases, leaving 4 bases not matched to a gene. The CDR3 consists of 15 residues. Germline V CDR1 and CDR2: SEHNR, FQNEAQ (reference sequence). The CDR3 nucleotides are TGTGCCAGCAGCTCAGTGGACAGGGGGAATTCACCCCTCCACTTT. Amino acids: CASSSVDRGNSPLHF.

This rearrangement joins TRBV15 to TRBJ2-2; perhaps TRBD1 as D (6 bases). Trimming removed 1 base at V and 7 bases at J, with 13 bases between. The CDR3 is made up of 15 amino acids. The germline gives CDR1 LNHNV, CDR2 YYDKDF (reference sequence). CDR3 loop: CATSRVAQGIGELFF. The DNA for the CDR3 is TGTGCCACCAGCAGAGTTGCTCAGGGGATCGGGGAGCTGTTTTTT.

This chain joins TRBV6-6 and TRBJ2-7, with 12 bases lining up with TRBD2. Per the germline V gene, CDR1 is MNHNY and CDR2 is SVGAGI (reference sequence). CDR3 length: 16 amino acids. Germline trimming cut 0 bases from V and 6 bases from J; bases unmatched to any gene: 6. The CDR3 sequence: CASSYSSRLAGVEQYF. CDR3 coding DNA: TGTGCCAGCAGTTACTCGTCCAGACTAGCGGGAGTCGAGCAGTACTTC.

As to this clone: One end of the junction does not line up with germline, which may come from a read error. The chain recombines TRBV9 with TRBJ2-1, with 11 bases aligning to TRBD2. CDR1 and CDR2 from the germline V gene are SGDLS and YYNGEE. The CDR3 totals 14 residues. The DNA of the CDR3 is TGTGCCAGCAGCGTAACTAGCGGGGGCAATAAGCAGTTCTTC. It codes for CASSVTSGGNKQFF.

The V and J genes are TRBV27 and TRBJ2-5; 9 nucleotides agree with TRBD1. The length of the CDR3 is 13 residues. J was trimmed by 6 bases and V by 5 bases; bases with no gene match: 4. Germline CDR1 is MNHEY and CDR2 is SMNVEV (reference sequence). The CDR3, as DNA: TGTGCCAGCAGTCCGGGACAGGGCCAGACCCAGTACTTC. Translation: CASSPGQGQTQYF.

The chain uses TRBV7-2 and TRBJ2-7, with 8 positions matching TRBD1. The CDR3 loop spans 15 amino acids. Per germline, CDR1 SGHTA and CDR2 FQGNSA. V shed 0 bases, J shed 7 bases, and the junction held 8 bases outside the gene matches. The CDR3 spells CASSLAALTGEEQYF. Written as DNA, the CDR3 is TGTGCCAGCAGCTTAGCGGCGCTGACAGGGGAGGAGCAGTACTTC.

The gene calls are TRBV6-5 and TRBJ1-2, with 10 bases aligning to TRBD1. The length of the CDR3 is 14 residues. The V gene's germline CDR1 is MNHEY and CDR2 SVGAGI. The V segment lost 6 bases and the J segment 7 bases; nucleotides outside the gene matches: 8. Written as DNA, the CDR3 is TGTGCCAGCAGAAAGCCGGGACAGGGGACTGGCTACACCTTC. Residues: CASRKPGQGTGYTF.

The gene calls are TRBV7-9 and TRBJ2-6; the D is unclear. CDR3 length equals 13 residues. Germline V lookup: CDR1 SEHNR, CDR2 FQNEAQ (reference sequence). The V end was cut by 0 bases, the J end by 8 bases, with 5 bases between. The CDR3 DNA sequence: TGTGCCAGCAGCTTAGCTGGCCCCAACGTCCTGACTTTC. Amino acid sequence: CASSLAGPNVLTF.

The J gene is TRBJ1-2, the V gene TRBV6-5, with a weak D call TRBD1 (6 bases). The V and J ends lost 0 bases and 4 bases respectively, with 12 bases between them. CDR1 is MNHEY and CDR2 is SVGAGI in the germline V gene. The CDR3 has 15 residues. The CDR3, as DNA: TGTGCCAGCAGTTACTCTGGGGGGCCAGCCTATGGCTACACCTTC. As protein: CASSYSGGPAYGYTF.

In the case of this clone: Other DNA sequences from this sample encode an identical CDR3 as well. This sequence joins TRBV4-1 and TRBJ2-7; the D gene is possibly TRBD1 (5 bases). Deletions cut 0 bases from V and 2 bases from J, with 11 bases between. The CDR3 loop spans 15 amino acids. Germline V gives CDR1 MGHRA, CDR2 YSYEKL. The CDR3 nucleotides read TGCGCCAGCAGCCAAGATCGTCAGGGCGCCTACGAGCAGTACTTC. Amino acids: CASSQDRQGAYEQYF.

V is TRBV6-1 and J is TRBJ2-7; 8 bases agree with TRBD1. The CDR3 totals 13 residues. V trimming: 8 bases; J trimming: 4 bases; junction bases outside the gene matches: 7. The germline V gene has CDR1 MNHNS and CDR2 SASEGT. CDR3 amino acids: CASVRDRGYEQYF. CDR3 coding DNA: TGTGCCAGCGTCCGCGACAGGGGTTACGAGCAGTACTTC.

The chain has TRBV16 and TRBJ1-4; D is ambiguous. Germline assignment: CDR1 KGHSY and CDR2 FQNENV. V was pared by 4 bases and J by 7 bases, with 10 bases between. This CDR3 is built from 13 residues. In DNA, the CDR3 is TGTGCCAGCAGCCTTCGAAGAGGTGAAAAACTGTTTTTT. Protein product: CASSLRRGEKLFF.

The chain is built from TRBV2 and TRBJ2-1; TRBD1 might be the D (5 bases). This CDR3 has 13 amino acids. Germline V gene lookup returns CDR1 SNHLY and CDR2 FYNNEI. V was shortened by 6 bases and J by 8 bases, with 14 bases between the two germline ends. The CDR3 bases are TGTGCCAGCAGAAGGCCCCAGGGCCATGAGCAGTTCTTC. It translates to CASRRPQGHEQFF. Combining the CDR3 with reference TRBV2 and TRBJ2-1 gives the whole variable domain EPEVTQTPSHQVTQMGQEVILRCVPISNHLYFYWYRQILGQKVEFLVSFYNNEISEKSEIFDDQFSVERPDGSNFTLKIRSTKLEDSAMYFCASRRPQGHEQFFGPGTRLTVL.